One and the same sample provided the 27 T cell receptor beta chains below, sequenced in a study of cytomegalovirus exposure and HLA in healthy donors. PCR amplification relied on 60 Vbeta primers (plus 13 Jbeta primers). Assay: immunoSEQ multiplex PCR; the TCRdb copy retains only in-frame clones and omits some. The sample records 99,000 or so clones, around four fifths being singletons. What was sequenced was PBMCs. Receptor source: a man between 25 and 39 years old in good health and CMV-seronegative.

The rearrangement uses TRBV15 and TRBJ2-5; D perhaps matches TRBD1 (5 bases). CDR3 length equals 14 residues. Trimming took 5 bases from V and 2 from J, leaving 12 bases between them. Germline V gene data show CDR1 as LNHNV and CDR2 as YYDKDF (reference sequence). The CDR3 loop is CATSPRTNQETQYF. CDR3 DNA: TGTGCCACCAGCCCACGGACAAATCAAGAGACCCAGTACTTC.

The chain couples TRBV4-3 to TRBJ2-1; possibly TRBD2 for D (7 bases). The CDR3 runs to 18 residues. Trimming took off 0 bases at V and 2 bases at J, with 17 bases between the two ends. The germline gives CDR1 LGHNA, CDR2 YSLEER. CDR3 sequence reads: CASSQEISRGPPYNEQFF. The CDR3 coding sequence is TGCGCCAGCAGCCAAGAGATTTCGCGGGGGCCCCCCTACAATGAGCAGTTCTTC.

This clone came up a few times. The chain joins TRBV7-9 to TRBJ1-1; 11 bases agree with TRBD1. CDR1 and CDR2 (germline): SEHNR, FQNEAQ (reference sequence). J gave up 1 base and V 6 bases, and 7 bases lay outside the gene matches. This CDR3 has 16 amino acids. DNA of the CDR3: TGTGCCAGCAGGTACCCGGGACAGGGGGAGAACACTGAAGCTTTCTTT. Translated: CASRYPGQGENTEAFF. The full variable domain, with the rest looked up from reference TRBV7-9 and TRBJ1-1, is DTGVSQNPRHKITKRGQNVTFRCDPISEHNRLYWYRQTLGQGPEFLTYFQNEAQLEKSRLLSDRFSAERPKGSFSTLEIQRTEQGDSAMYLCASRYPGQGENTEAFFGQGTRLTVV.

The chain carries TRBV5-4 and TRBJ1-3; no definite D call. In germline, CDR1 is SGHNT, CDR2 YYREEE (reference sequence). The CDR3 has 15 residues. The ends were cut back, 2 bases at V and 2 bases at J, with 11 bases in the middle. The CDR3 DNA reads as TGTGCCAGCAGCTTTCCAGGAGGACCTGGAAACACCATATATTTT. This translates into CASSFPGGPGNTIYF.

The DNA for the CDR3 is TGTGCCAGCAGACAACGGGGGGTTGGGGCCAACGTCCTGACTTTC. Its protein is CASRQRGVGANVLTF. The chain couples TRBV6-5 to TRBJ2-6; 7 positions agree with TRBD2. Per germline, CDR1 MNHEY and CDR2 SVGAGI. V trimming: 6 bases; J trimming: 3 bases; junction bases outside the gene matches: 5. This CDR3 region has 15 residues.

This clone was recorded once. CDR3 coding DNA: TGTGCCACCAGCAGAGAGGCAGGGGGCAGGTATAGCAATCAGCCCCAGCATTTT. It is translated as CATSREAGGRYSNQPQHF. This rearrangement joins TRBV15 to TRBJ1-5, with 8 bases aligning to TRBD1. Germline V gives CDR1 LNHNV, CDR2 YYDKDF (reference sequence). The ends lost 0 bases at V and 0 bases at J; junction bases unmatched: 7. This CDR3 has 18 residues.

The chain employs TRBV5-1 and TRBJ2-7; D not certain. The V end was cut by 0 bases, the J end by 2 bases, with 6 bases between. Germline V gives CDR1 SGHRS, CDR2 YFSETQ. The CDR3 totals 13 residues. CDR3: CASSLDNTYEQYF. The CDR3 DNA is TGCGCCAGCAGCTTGGACAATACCTACGAGCAGTACTTC.

V gene TRBV5-6 combines with J gene TRBJ2-3; D not certain. The CDR3 spans 12 residues. The germline CDR1 and CDR2 sequences are SGHDT and YYEEEE. Trimming left V 5 bases short and J 0 bases short, with 4 bases between. The CDR3 loop reads CASSPSTDTQYF. DNA of the CDR3: TGTGCCAGCAGTCCAAGCACAGATACGCAGTATTTT.

V is TRBV19 and J is TRBJ2-3; D is unresolved. CDR3 length: 13 residues. Trimming pared 4 bases from V and 6 bases from J, leaving 11 bases between. Per germline, CDR1 LNHDA and CDR2 SQIVND (reference sequence). CDR3 nucleotide sequence: TGTGCCAGTAGTACGACAACTCGCGATACGCAGTATTTT. It encodes CASSTTTRDTQYF.

The gene calls are TRBV13 and TRBJ1-2; D unclear. V lost 1 base and J 6 bases, leaving 9 bases between the germline ends. Germline V gives CDR1 PRHDT, CDR2 FYEKMQ (reference sequence). The CDR3 loop spans 13 amino acids. In nucleotides, the CDR3 is TGTGCCAGCAGCTTAGCGGGGAGCCATGGCTACACCTTC. It codes for CASSLAGSHGYTF.

This rearrangement joins TRBV2 to TRBJ2-6, with 14 bases aligning to TRBD2. Germline-derived CDR1 and CDR2 are SNHLY and FYNNEI. V gave up 5 bases and J gave up 0 bases; unmatched junction bases: 6. This CDR3 has 19 residues. This chain's CDR3 is CASSTTSGGAISGANVLTF. The CDR3 DNA reads as TGTGCCAGCAGTACGACTAGCGGGGGGGCGATCTCTGGGGCCAACGTCCTGACTTTC.

V gene TRBV30 combines with J gene TRBJ1-2, with no clear D. Germline V lookup: CDR1 GTSNPN, CDR2 SVGIG (reference sequence). V lost 2 bases, J lost 0 bases, and 22 bases lay in between. This CDR3 has 18 amino acids. This chain's CDR3 is CAWSSRSEAIVTNYGYTF. The DNA for the CDR3 is TGTGCCTGGAGTAGCCGCTCGGAGGCTATCGTAACTAACTATGGCTACACCTTC.

The V call is TRBV4-3, the J call TRBJ2-1, with 7 bases lining up with TRBD1. The CDR3 has 18 amino acids. Germline V gives CDR1 LGHNA, CDR2 YSLEER. V shed 0 bases and J 0 bases; nucleotides not matched to a gene: 8. The CDR3 sequence is CASSQDPRGQSSYNEQFF. Written as DNA, the CDR3 is TGCGCCAGCAGCCAAGATCCGAGGGGACAGAGCTCCTACAATGAGCAGTTCTTC.

This clone was seen a handful of times. The V call is TRBV18, the J call TRBJ2-7; 9 bases match TRBD1. The CDR3 consists of 16 residues. Germline V gene lookup returns CDR1 KGHSH and CDR2 LQKENI. V shed 5 bases and J 2 bases; nucleotides not matched to a gene: 10. CDR3 region: CASSRTGTGHTYEQYF. The CDR3 DNA reads as TGTGCCAGCTCAAGAACCGGGACAGGGCATACCTACGAGCAGTACTTC.

The chain has TRBV5-1 and TRBJ1-2; TRBD1 aligns across 8 bases. The CDR3 has 14 residues. CDR1 and CDR2 from the germline V gene are SGHRS and YFSETQ. V was pared by 1 base and J by 5 bases, with 4 bases of the junction left unmatched. In DNA form, the CDR3 reads TGCGCCAGCAGCTTGCAGGGGGCGGAGTATGGCTACACCTTC. Protein: CASSLQGAEYGYTF.

This chain connects TRBV9 to TRBJ2-1; the match to TRBD1 covers 10 bases. Looked up from germline, CDR1 is SGDLS and CDR2 is YYNGEE. This CDR3 comprises 15 residues. With 0 bases clipped from V and 6 bases from J, the junction kept 3 bases outside the gene matches. The CDR3 sequence: CASSVGQGAVNEQFF. The CDR3 nucleotides are TGTGCCAGCAGCGTAGGACAGGGGGCGGTCAATGAGCAGTTCTTC.

This chain links TRBV6-5 with TRBJ1-2; the match to TRBD1 covers 9 bases. Germline V gene lookup returns CDR1 MNHEY and CDR2 SVGAGI. This CDR3 has 14 amino acids. V shed 2 bases, J shed 8 bases, and the junction held 6 bases outside the gene matches. As DNA, the CDR3 is TGTGCCAGCAGTTACGAAAGGACAGGGGTCGGCTACACCTTC. It specifies CASSYERTGVGYTF.

There are a few counts of this clone. The chain recombines TRBV2 with TRBJ1-5; maybe TRBD1 (6 bases). With 4 bases removed from V and 2 bases from J, the gap between germline ends came to 9 bases. CDR1 is SNHLY and CDR2 is FYNNEI in the germline V gene. This CDR3 comprises 14 residues. CDR3 bases: TGTGCCAGCAGTGTGGGGGCAGGCAATCAGCCCCAGCATTTT. As protein: CASSVGAGNQPQHF.

The chain combines TRBV19 with TRBJ2-5; 8 bases line up with TRBD2. The CDR3 sequence is 15 residues long. Per the germline V gene, CDR1 is LNHDA and CDR2 is SQIVND (reference sequence). The V and J ends lost 5 bases and 4 bases, in that order; junction bases with no gene match: 9. The CDR3 DNA is TGTGCCAGTAGTGCTCTAGCGGGTGCGCGAGAGACCCAGTACTTC. Its translation is CASSALAGARETQYF.

The chain carries TRBV29-1 and TRBJ2-3; TRBD2 matches 8 bases. This CDR3 contains 15 residues. V dropped 5 bases and J dropped 2; count of bases not matched to a gene: 9. Germline CDR1 is SQVTM and CDR2 is ANQGSEA. The chain's CDR3 is CSVRPLAGNTDTQYF. The CDR3 nucleotides read TGCAGCGTTCGTCCCCTAGCGGGCAACACAGATACGCAGTATTTT.

The chain joins TRBV27 to TRBJ2-1; 9 nucleotides align to TRBD1. Germline V gene sequence: CDR1 MNHEY, CDR2 SMNVEV (reference sequence). V was pared by 4 bases and J by 4 bases, with 8 bases of the junction left unmatched. The CDR3 has 16 amino acids. The CDR3 coding sequence is TGTGCCAGCAGTTCGTTTACCGGGACAGGGTACAATGAGCAGTTCTTC. It is translated as CASSSFTGTGYNEQFF.

J is TRBJ1-6 and V is TRBV27; 7 positions match TRBD1. Germline CDR1 is MNHEY and CDR2 is SMNVEV (reference sequence). The CDR3 runs 15 residues. With 5 bases clipped from V and 6 bases from J, the junction kept 7 bases outside the gene matches. The chain's CDR3 is CASSPGTEFNSPLHF. For the CDR3, the DNA is TGTGCCAGCAGTCCGGGGACAGAATTTAATTCACCCCTCCACTTT.

This rearrangement joins TRBV27 to TRBJ2-5, with a weak D call TRBD2 (6 bases). CDR1 MNHEY and CDR2 SMNVEV come from the germline V gene (reference sequence). The CDR3 has 14 amino acids. V gave up 3 bases and J gave up 4 bases, with 12 bases separating them. CDR3 loop: CASSFLPEGETQYF. CDR3 in DNA: TGTGCCAGCAGTTTTCTCCCGGAGGGAGAGACCCAGTACTTC.

The chain is built from TRBV7-6 and TRBJ2-2; 8 nucleotides align to TRBD1. The CDR3 extends over 16 amino acids. Germline CDR1 SGHVS, CDR2 FNYEAQ. Losses at the gene ends were 5 bases for V and 5 bases for J; bases not matched to a gene: 10. The DNA of the CDR3 is TGTGCCAGCAGCACCGGACAGGGTGGTCGAACCGGGGAGCTGTTTTTT. Translated, it gives CASSTGQGGRTGELFF.

There are a few counts of this clone. CDR3 in DNA: TGCAGCGTTGAATTGCGGAGCTCCTACAATGAGCAGTTCTTC. Translating it yields CSVELRSSYNEQFF. The chain employs TRBV29-1 and TRBJ2-1; D is ambiguous. Looked up from germline, CDR1 is SQVTM and CDR2 is ANQGSEA. This CDR3 is built from 14 residues. V was pared by 2 bases and J by 0 bases, with 8 bases between.

V usage is TRBV18 and J usage is TRBJ1-6; 9 nucleotides align to TRBD1. Germline V gene data show CDR1 as KGHSH and CDR2 as LQKENI. This CDR3 comprises 14 residues. V lost 2 bases, J lost 9 bases, and 2 bases stayed unmatched. CDR3 protein: CASSPGQGSSPLHF. The CDR3 DNA follows: TGTGCCAGCTCACCAGGACAGGGGAGTTCACCCCTCCACTTT.

The chain links TRBV27 to TRBJ1-6; 9 bases match TRBD1. Germline V gives CDR1 MNHEY, CDR2 SMNVEV (reference sequence). After removal of 8 bases from V and 0 bases from J, the junction contained 23 bases not matched to a gene. The CDR3 contains 22 residues. The CDR3 reads CASRAGQGGYNSWSSYNSPLHF. The CDR3 region has the DNA TGTGCCAGCCGCGCGGGACAGGGAGGGTATAACTCGTGGAGCTCCTATAATTCACCCCTCCACTTT.